This TCR beta chain appears in the sequencing data of a study of T cell changes during pregnancy in multiple sclerosis. Measured with immunoSEQ multiplex PCR; TCRdb has only the in-frame clones, and not every one. The sample records under 130,000 clones, approximately 91% being singletons. This clone was seen only a few times. Germline V gene data show CDR1 as MGHDK and CDR2 as SYGVNS. The length of the CDR3 is 14 residues. V lost 5 bases, J lost 2 bases, and 6 bases stayed unmatched. Sequenced material: peripheral blood, taken after pregnancy. This receptor was obtained from a female donor with multiple sclerosis, enrolled in a pregnancy study. The rearrangement uses TRBV25-1 and TRBJ2-7; TRBD1 matches 7 bases. CDR3 protein: CASSLSGGTYEQYF. The CDR3 DNA reads as TGTGCCAGCAGTCTGTCAGGGGGAACCTACGAGCAGTACTTC.